These 24 T cell receptor beta chains originate from one sample sequenced in a study of OX40 agonist ivuxolimab in advanced cancers. Assay used: immunoSEQ multiplex PCR; TCRdb lists only in-frame clones, some missing. The sample records 25,000 to 40,000 clones, more than 75% being singletons. Sample: CD4+ or CD8+ T cells sorted from blood, taken in a trial of the OX40 agonist ivuxolimab. Receptors were obtained from an adult with an advanced solid tumor such as melanoma, head and neck, liver or kidney cancer.

The CDR3, as DNA: TGTGCCAGCTCACCAGGGAGGGATTCACCCCTCCACTTT. It codes for CASSPGRDSPLHF. V gene TRBV18 combines with J gene TRBJ1-6, with unresolved D. The CDR3 sequence is 13 residues long. The germline V and J ends were trimmed by 2 bases and 8 bases, with 7 bases remaining between them. Germline V CDR1 and CDR2: KGHSH, LQKENI.

Only a few counts were recorded for this clone. J is TRBJ2-6 and V is TRBV6-6; D unclear. The V end lost 2 bases, the J end lost 2 bases, and 4 bases lay between the germline ends. Germline assignment: CDR1 MNHNY and CDR2 SVGAGI (reference sequence). The CDR3 extends over 14 amino acids. For the CDR3, the DNA is TGTGCCAGCAGTTACGGCGCTGGGGCCAACGTCCTGACTTTC. Translating it yields CASSYGAGANVLTF.

This chain links TRBV7-2 with TRBJ1-5; no firm D call. Germline V gives CDR1 SGHTA, CDR2 FQGNSA. There are 15 residues in the CDR3. The germline V and J ends were trimmed by 6 bases and 0 bases, with 12 bases remaining between them. In DNA, the CDR3 is TGTGCCAGCAGACCAGGAGACTATAGCAATCAGCCCCAGCATTTT. It codes for CASRPGDYSNQPQHF.

About this clone itself: One end of the junction is discordant with germline, which a read error may explain. The chain is built from TRBV4-2 and TRBJ2-7; 7 positions match TRBD1. The CDR3 is 14 amino acids. Germline V CDR1 and CDR2: LGHNA, YNFKEQ. The CDR3 DNA sequence: TGTGCCAGCAGCCAAGATTCAGTGACAGGGCTGAAAAACTTC. Translating gives CASSQDSVTGLKNF.

This chain links TRBV11-2 with TRBJ2-3; 7 bases agree with TRBD2. From germline, CDR1 is SGHAT and CDR2 FQNNGV. The CDR3 runs to 16 residues. V trimming: 2 bases; J trimming: 3 bases; junction bases outside the gene matches: 8. The CDR3 DNA reads TGTGCCAGCAGCTTATTAGCGGACGGGGGGACAGATACGCAGTATTTT. It codes for CASSLLADGGTDTQYF.

V is TRBV19 and J is TRBJ1-5; D might be TRBD1 (5 bases). Germline CDR1 and CDR2: LNHDA and SQIVND (reference sequence). The CDR3 has 14 residues. Trimming removed 8 bases at V and 1 base at J, with 12 bases between. CDR3 sequence: CASAGTGSNQPQHF. CDR3 coding DNA: TGTGCCAGTGCCGGGACGGGGAGCAATCAGCCCCAGCATTTT.

The J gene is TRBJ1-1, the V gene TRBV7-9; TRBD1 is a possible D gene (5 bases). The CDR3 sequence is 15 residues long. V was pared by 5 bases and J by 0 bases, with 13 bases between. Germline assignment: CDR1 SEHNR and CDR2 FQNEAQ (reference sequence). For the CDR3, the DNA is TGTGCCAGCAGCCCGGCTGGGGGAGTGAACACTGAAGCTTTCTTT. Protein product: CASSPAGGVNTEAFF. Combining the CDR3 with reference TRBV7-9 and TRBJ1-1 gives the whole variable domain DTGVSQNPRHKITKRGQNVTFRCDPISEHNRLYWYRQTLGQGPEFLTYFQNEAQLEKSRLLSDRFSAERPKGSFSTLEIQRTEQGDSAMYLCASSPAGGVNTEAFFGQGTRLTVV.

This chain connects TRBV28 to TRBJ2-6; D is unresolved. The CDR3 has 13 amino acids. Trimming pared 8 bases from V and 0 bases from J, leaving 5 bases between. Germline values: CDR1 MDHEN, CDR2 SYDVKM. Here the CDR3 reads CASQLSGANVLTF. The CDR3 coding sequence is TGTGCCAGCCAACTCTCTGGGGCCAACGTCCTGACTTTC.

The chain couples TRBV7-8 to TRBJ2-1; tentatively, D is TRBD2 (7 bases). The CDR3 spans 15 residues. Trimming pared 1 base from V and 10 bases from J, leaving 17 bases between. Per germline, CDR1 SGHVS and CDR2 FQNEAQ. CDR3 in DNA: TGTGCCAGCAGCTTAGAGGGGGGGGCGGGAGCGGAGCAGTTCTTC. Its protein product is CASSLEGGAGAEQFF.

J is TRBJ1-1 and V is TRBV15, with D unresolved. Germline CDR1 is LNHNV and CDR2 is YYDKDF (reference sequence). There are 13 residues in the CDR3. V was cut by 0 bases and J by 5 bases, with 7 bases left in between. Here the CDR3 DNA reads TGTGCCACCAGCAGAGATCTCGGGACTGAAGCTTTCTTT. Its protein product is CATSRDLGTEAFF.

V and J are TRBV5-5 and TRBJ2-7, with D tentatively TRBD1 (6 bases). Germline CDR1 reads SGHKS; CDR2 reads YYEKEE (reference sequence). V was pared by 1 base and J by 3 bases, with 8 bases between. The CDR3 loop spans 13 amino acids. CDR3 region: CASSLTGSYEQYF. DNA for the CDR3: TGTGCCAGCAGCTTGACAGGGAGCTACGAGCAGTACTTC.

This chain connects TRBV2 to TRBJ1-5, with TRBD1 matching over 8 bases. The CDR3 runs to 16 residues. Germline V lookup: CDR1 SNHLY, CDR2 FYNNEI. Trimming took 7 bases from V and 4 from J; bases not matched to a gene: 12. CDR3 nucleotide sequence: TGTGCCAGCACCCAAATGGGTCAGGGGGCTAATCAGCCCCAGCATTTT. Its translation: CASTQMGQGANQPQHF.

The gene calls are TRBV4-1 and TRBJ1-3; a weak D match, TRBD1 (5 bases). The CDR3 sequence is 14 residues long. Germline V gene lookup returns CDR1 MGHRA and CDR2 YSYEKL. V lost 1 base to trimming and J lost 5 bases, with 9 bases between them. The CDR3, as DNA: TGCGCCAGCAGCCAAGGGGGGGGAAGAAACACCATATATTTT. Translated, it gives CASSQGGGRNTIYF.

V gene TRBV30 combines with J gene TRBJ1-6; TRBD1 matches 8 bases. CDR3 length: 14 amino acids. Germline lookup yields CDR1 GTSNPN and CDR2 SVGIG (reference sequence). V shed 5 bases and J 9 bases; nucleotides not matched to a gene: 9. The CDR3: CAWVPTGDASPLHF. The CDR3 DNA follows: TGTGCCTGGGTCCCGACAGGGGATGCTTCACCCCTCCACTTT. The complete variable domain, with remaining parts taken from reference TRBV30 and TRBJ1-6, reads SQTIHQWPATLVQPVGSPLSLECTVEGTSNPNLYWYRQAAGRGLQLLFYSVGIGQISSEVPQNLSASRPQDRQFILSSKKLLLSDSGFYLCAWVPTGDASPLHFGNGTRLTVT.

The J gene is TRBJ2-7, the V gene TRBV11-1, with 10 bases that match TRBD2. V trimming: 3 bases; J trimming: 2 bases; junction bases outside the gene matches: 13. This CDR3 is built from 18 residues. The germline gives CDR1 SGHAT, CDR2 FQDESV (reference sequence). The CDR3 sequence: CASSFRDPAGGPTYEQYF. The CDR3 bases are TGTGCCAGCAGCTTTCGAGATCCAGCGGGAGGGCCTACCTACGAGCAGTACTTC.

The chain combines TRBV6-5 with TRBJ2-1; 9 nucleotides align to TRBD1. After removal of 6 bases from V and 6 bases from J, the junction contained 3 bases not matched to a gene. Looked up from germline, CDR1 is MNHEY and CDR2 is SVGAGI. The CDR3 totals 13 residues. This CDR3 is CASSRDRANEQFF. Here the CDR3 DNA reads TGTGCCAGCAGCCGGGACAGGGCCAATGAGCAGTTCTTC.

J is TRBJ2-3 and V is TRBV2; 7 bases match TRBD1. Germline V CDR1 and CDR2: SNHLY, FYNNEI. Trimming cost V 9 bases and J 4 bases; bases outside gene matches: 7. The CDR3 loop spans 13 amino acids. For the CDR3, the DNA is TGTGCCAGAGGGGGCGCCTCGGCAGATACGCAGTATTTT. It specifies CARGGASADTQYF.

The chain couples TRBV9 to TRBJ2-5; D might be TRBD1 (5 bases). With 0 bases removed from V and 4 bases from J, the gap between germline ends came to 10 bases. The CDR3 has 14 amino acids. Germline CDR1 reads SGDLS; CDR2 reads YYNGEE. CDR3 loop: CASSVGPGLETQYF. The CDR3 bases are TGTGCCAGCAGCGTAGGACCAGGGTTAGAGACCCAGTACTTC.

This chain links TRBV4-3 with TRBJ1-2; no clear D. The germline V gene has CDR1 LGHNA and CDR2 YSLEER. The CDR3 loop spans 14 amino acids. V lost 4 bases to trimming and J lost 2 bases, with 11 bases between them. CDR3: CASSRPGSNYGYTF. The CDR3 DNA sequence: TGCGCCAGCAGCCGCCCCGGGTCCAACTATGGCTACACCTTC.

The sample holds a few counts of this clone. The chain combines TRBV9 with TRBJ1-3, with D uncertain. The CDR3 runs to 19 residues. V shed 0 bases and J shed 0 bases, with 19 bases lying between them. The germline V gene encodes CDR1 SGDLS and CDR2 YYNGEE. The DNA of the CDR3 is TGTGCCAGCAGCGTAGGTTTATTAAGACCCCCCTACTCTGGAAACACCATATATTTT. Translation: CASSVGLLRPPYSGNTIYF.

This sequence joins TRBV21-1 and TRBJ2-1; the table's D call, TRBD1, has no DNA check behind it. TRBV21-1 is a pseudogene. The CDR3 has 14 amino acids. The CDR3, as DNA: TGTGCCAGCAGCAAAGGTCGAGACAGTGGTGAGCAGTTCTTC. It is translated as CASSKGRDSGEQFF.

The genes are TRBV5-6 and TRBJ2-7; D is ambiguous. The V end was cut by 1 base, the J end by 2 bases, with 16 bases between. The CDR3 sequence is 16 residues long. The germline V gene encodes CDR1 SGHDT and CDR2 YYEEEE. The DNA for the CDR3 is TGTGCCAGCAGCTTGCAAGGGTCGTTTAGGGCCTACGAGCAGTACTTC. Encoded protein: CASSLQGSFRAYEQYF.

The chain joins TRBV6-5 to TRBJ1-1, with TRBD1 matching over 7 bases. Germline CDR1 reads MNHEY; CDR2 reads SVGAGI. This CDR3 spans 16 amino acids. The J segment lost 0 bases and the V segment lost 3 bases, leaving 7 bases of the junction unmatched. The CDR3 nucleotides are TGTGCCAGCAGTTATGACAGGGTAGGGATGAACACTGAAGCTTTCTTT. As protein: CASSYDRVGMNTEAFF.

The chain combines TRBV5-1 with TRBJ2-1; D uncertain. Germline CDR1 and CDR2: SGHRS and YFSETQ. Trimming cost V 4 bases and J 3 bases, with 8 bases left between them. The CDR3 covers 13 residues. CDR3 sequence (DNA): TGCGCCAGCAGCATGACAAGCTACAATGAGCAGTTCTTC. Amino acids: CASSMTSYNEQFF.